This T cell receptor beta chain emerged from a study of CXCR3-negative and CXCR3-positive naive CD8 T cells. Study-level points and caveats: A higher hydrophobicity marked the TRB CDR3s of CXCR3-positive naive cells versus CXCR3-negative naive cells.

Points on this clonotype: The antigen is undetermined.

Naive CD8+ T cells had a CD45RO-CCR7+CD27+CD95- phenotype. From germline, CDR1 is SGHRS and CDR2 YFSETQ. CDR3 length: 14 residues. Through 5' RACE with UMI labels, the TRB cDNA libraries were prepared. TCRdb reprocessed the 5' RACE reads; each CDR3 protein has one entry and no DNA is given. This sample's clone table lists approximately 90,000 distinct CDR3 sequences. V and J are TRBV5-1 and TRBJ1-2; TCRdb returns TRBD1, unconfirmable since there is no DNA. The sample was naive CXCR3+ CD8+ T cells from blood. Stated subset: CD45RO-CCR7+CD27+CD95- naive CD8+ T cells expressing CXCR3 (TNR3+). The TCR originated in a human donor in good health. Some clones in this sample may be carry-over from other donors' samples. CDR3 loop: CASSLATGDYGYTF.